The clone carrying this TCR beta chain has just a few counts. Its antigen is unknown. The data are from a study of T-cell reconstitution after alpha-beta-depleted transplantation in children. General observations from the study: Diversity of TCRbeta at day 60 was high in some patients, arising from surviving recipient T cells and thymic progenitors.

TCRbeta library construction was performed incorporating unique molecular identifiers. TCRdb independently ran MiXCR on the PCR reads; one entry per CDR3 protein. The repertoire holds fewer than 750,000 distinct CDR3 sequences, under 25% seen once, with 13% to 15% in the top ten. Trimming cost V 1 base and J 7 bases; bases outside gene matches: 11. This CDR3 is 17 amino acids long. Germline CDR1 and CDR2: LGHNA and YSLEER. The V gene is TRBV4-3, the J gene TRBJ2-1; TRBD1 aligns across 9 bases. Specimen: PBMCs, mostly from graft donor cells, collected 360 days after TCRalphabeta/CD19-depleted stem cell transplant. The TCR sequence derives from a boy younger than two who had a stem cell transplant for acute myeloid leukemia, so the T cells may come from the graft donor. The CDR3 spells CASSQGNYRGRLNEQFF. CDR3 nucleotides: TGCGCCAGCAGCCAAGGAAACTACAGGGGGCGCCTAAATGAGCAGTTCTTC.